This T cell receptor beta chain was identified during a study of blood T cells in healthy people across ages (dated by TCRdb to between 2014 and 2016). Notes on the research overall: In model experiments, roughly one uniquely barcoded TCR beta cDNA molecule per two T cells was captured by template switching. To track age-related changes in TCR beta repertoire diversity, the study relied on deep sequencing normalized with unique cDNA molecular identifiers. Donors were grouped into four age groups: young (average approximately 16 years), middle-aged (39), aged (about 59) and long-lived (about 82). To avoid experimental bias, donors of different ages were distributed randomly across sequencing lanes. Using the same blood draw, the study looked at two additional independent replicas of 1 million unique cDNA reads for two donors, one aged 18 to 30 and the other aged 80 or older.

The library came from 5' RACE. Sequenced using an Illumina HiSeq 2500. A second PCR of roughly 7 to 12 cycles was performed with a sample-barcoded 5' primer and a J-beta primer mix. Each TCR beta cDNA molecule received a unique molecular identifier from a template-switch 5' adaptor carrying 12 random nucleotides. At least 2.5 million CDR3-containing paired-end reads were obtained from each sample. First-strand cDNA synthesis was performed from all RNA using the Mint cDNA synthesis kit, with priming by a TRBC-specific oligonucleotide. All cDNA was treated with uracil-DNA glycosylase and then went through a first 18-cycle PCR with the universal primers M1SS and BC2_uni_R. In the authors' own workflow: For normalization, 1 million high-quality reads were randomly selected from each sample, with every read carrying a distinct molecular identifier. Instead of being binned into consensus sequences, reads that shared molecular identifiers were thrown out. MiTCR, with a Q25 quality threshold and the strictest error-elimination algorithm, was used for CDR3 identification, clonotype clustering and error correction. A nonparametric unseen species model with Euler transformation was used to estimate lower-bound total TCR beta diversity. Clones were called with MiXCR by TCRdb after fastp trimmed the public reads at Q25, and only in-frame beta chains were retained. Identical CDR3 proteins give one entry, which carries the most common genes and DNA. TCRdb assigned the V and J calls; the authors' analysis was not used. This sample comprises about 1.1 million distinct CDR3 sequences, 30% to 40% of them detected only once. The ten top clones hold under 15% of the sample.

Trimming at the junction amounts to 5 bases on V and 5 bases on J, and the germline ends lie 21 bases apart. From a lookup of the germline V gene, CDR1 and CDR2 are SGHTA and FQGNSA. Inclusive of the bounding cysteine and phenylalanine, the CDR3 is 16 residues long. The entry retains the CDR3 DNA only, 48 bases that are in frame from base 1. The 35 to 40 donors, aged about 6 to 95 years, were systemically healthy Caucasian individuals from Russia. Each donor gave around 9.8 milliliters of peripheral blood, collected into EDTA-treated Vacutainer tubes. Ficoll-Paque density-gradient centrifugation was used to isolate PBMCs, with at least 6.5 million per sample. Total RNA was extracted from PBMCs with Trizol reagent, with at least 5 micrograms obtained per sample. Naive CD45RAhigh/CD27high T cell percentages were measured by flow cytometry on a PBMC aliquot from every donor. About this clonotype itself: The antigen it binds to is not known. It has no much larger one-base neighbor in the sample; base qualities were not kept.

The paper's findings and limits, for the study overall: Total diversity estimates from one million sequenced T cells were considered lower bounds and underestimates. Observed TCR beta diversity per million T cells fell roughly linearly with age, and a significant reduction was already apparent by age around 39. Compared with the aged group, the long-lived group had more naive CD4+ T cells, fewer expanded clones and increased TCR diversity, suggesting age selection. The CMV infection status of donors was not known, potentially confounding age-related changes in expanded clonotypes. The percentage of naive T cells measured by flow cytometry correlated strongly with observed TCR beta diversity. Bulk unsorted PBMC profiling prevented conclusive comparison of naive and antigen-experienced compartments.

The specimen was blood. Recombination linked TRBV7-2 to TRBJ1-2, with TRBD1 perhaps the D gene, on 6 matching bases. The clonotype was recovered from a man aged 18 to 30 in good health. This receptor carries the CDR3 CASSQNRDTALYGYTF. The DNA reads TGTGCCAGCAGCCAAAACCGGGACACGGCTCTGTATGGCTACACCTTC.